This T cell receptor (beta chain) was identified during a study of CD8 T cell repertoires and HIV-1 epitope variants. Overall study: Equal numbers of autologous T cell-negative cells presented antigen to enriched T cells.

To note about this clone: What it binds is not known.

Libraries were prepared by immunoSEQ multiplex PCR; TCRdb keeps only in-frame clonotypes and omits some of them. Here the sample spans some 6,000 clones, roughly 69% being singletons. Trimming took 4 bases from V and 0 from J, leaving 12 bases between them. CDR3 length: 15 residues. The germline gives CDR1 MNHEY, CDR2 SMNVEV (reference sequence). Sequencing used cultured CD8+ T cells derived from PBMCs. This sequence originates from a male donor with HIV. The chain is built from TRBV27 and TRBJ1-1, with D maybe TRBD1 (6 bases). CDR3 coding DNA: TGTGCCAGCAGTTCCCTCCAGGGGCTGAACACTGAAGCTTTCTTT. Protein product: CASSSLQGLNTEAFF.